This record covers a single TCR beta chain. This clonotype has a handful of counts. Its antigen is still unknown. No quality values exist for individual bases; no much larger clone is one base distant. This sample is part of a study of blood T cells in healthy people across ages (dated by TCRdb to the mid-2010s). About the full investigation: In model experiments, roughly one uniquely barcoded TCR beta cDNA molecule per two T cells was captured by template switching. To avoid experimental bias, donors of different ages were spread randomly across the sequencing lanes. The donors were split into four age groups: young (average about 16 years), middle-aged (39), aged (about 56) and long-lived (over 75). The study measured age-related changes in TCR beta repertoire diversity using deep sequencing normalized with unique cDNA molecular identifiers. Two additional independent replicas of 1 million unique cDNA reads from the same blood draw were analyzed for two donors (one aged 18 to 30 and one aged 80 or older). The paper as a whole reports these results and caveats: As age increased, observed TCR beta diversity per million T cells dropped in a roughly linear way, and a significant reduction was already evident by age 40. Because the CMV infection status of the donors was unknown, age-related changes in expanded clonotypes may potentially have been confounded. There was a strong correlation between observed TCR beta diversity and the percentage of naive T cells measured by flow cytometry. Compared with the aged group, the long-lived group had more naive CD4+ T cells, fewer expanded clones and increased TCR diversity, a pattern suggesting age selection. Bulk unsorted PBMC profiling prevented conclusive comparison of naive and antigen-experienced compartments. Total diversity estimates from one million sequenced T cells were considered lower bounds and underestimates.

Systemically healthy Caucasian individuals from Russia, 39 in total and aged roughly 6 to 100 years, were included as donors. Each donor gave roughly 9 milliliters of peripheral blood, drawn into EDTA-treated Vacutainer tubes. Ficoll-Paque density-gradient centrifugation was used to isolate PBMCs, with at least 7 million per sample. Trizol reagent was used to extract total RNA from the PBMCs, yielding at least 6 micrograms per sample. For every donor, flow cytometry on a PBMC aliquot measured the percentage of naive CD45RAhigh/CD27high T cells. The CDR3, from cysteine to phenylalanine, totals 17 residues. The retained sequence is limited to the CDR3, 51 bases, with the frame set at the first base. Ends trimmed: V by 0 bases, J by 9 bases; bases unmatched to a gene: 7. As encoded in the germline V gene, CDR1 is MGHRA while CDR2 is YSYEKL. Library preparation was by 5' RACE. Instrument on record: Illumina HiSeq 2500. A second PCR of roughly 6 to 11 cycles was run with a J-beta primer mix and a sample-barcoded 5' primer. A template-switch 5' adaptor carrying 12 random nucleotides introduced a unique molecular identifier onto each TCR beta cDNA molecule. Each sample yielded at least 2.5 million CDR3-containing paired-end reads. All of the RNA was converted into first-strand cDNA using the Mint cDNA synthesis kit, with a TRBC-specific oligonucleotide serving as the primer. All cDNA was treated with uracil-DNA glycosylase and then went through a first 18-cycle PCR with the universal primers M1SS and BC2_uni_R. The original pipeline was this. For normalization, 1 million high-quality reads were randomly selected from each sample, with every read carrying a distinct molecular identifier. Reads with shared molecular identifiers were discarded instead of being binned into consensus sequences. CDR3 identification, clonotype clustering and error correction used MiTCR with a Q25 quality threshold and the strictest error-elimination algorithm. A nonparametric unseen species model with Euler transformation was used to estimate a lower bound on total TCR beta diversity. The raw public reads went through TCRdb reprocessing: fastp at Q25, MiXCR clone calling, in-frame beta chains kept. Each CDR3 protein gets just one entry, which takes the most common genes and DNA from the rows behind it. The authors' filters were not applied to this entry. The table for this sample lists 1.5 million to 1.9 million distinct CDR3 sequences; roughly two fifths of them were counted only once. 4% of the sample is taken by the ten largest.

This chain is built from TRBV4-1 and TRBJ2-1, with 14 bases matching TRBD2. The sequenced sample was blood. The clonotype comes from a woman aged 18-29 years in good health. For the CDR3, the sequence is CASSQDGTSGRPTEQFF. Read as DNA, the sequence is TGCGCCAGCAGCCAAGACGGGACTAGCGGGAGACCTACTGAGCAGTTCTTC.